This TCR beta chain was documented in a study of blood T cell repertoires in COVID-19. Study in general: Sites across the United States, Italy and Spain contributed samples from acute and convalescent COVID-19. PBMCs, B-cell-depleted T cells, or T cells provided the cDNA or gDNA that made up the material.

In the original processing: By means of reference gene primer amplification, nucleated cell counts were estimated. Clones were sequenced by immunoSEQ multiplex PCR, and TCRdb holds only the in-frame ones, with some missing. V and J calls and clone size are copied from that table; D and trimming were computed from the DNA. This sample carries under 170,000 clones, roughly 87% of them seen once, and the ten largest clones take roughly 4.5%. Germline loops: CDR1 ENHRY, CDR2 SYGVKD. The CDR3 sequence is 15 residues long. Trimming took 3 bases from V and 4 from J; bases not matched to a gene: 6. This receptor was obtained from a woman aged 60-75 years with active or convalescent COVID-19. The chain links TRBV10-3 to TRBJ1-1; 9 positions match TRBD1. The sample consisted of peripheral blood. CDR3 sequence reads: CAISDRDRVSTEAFF. As DNA, the CDR3 is TGTGCCATCAGTGACCGGGACAGGGTGAGCACTGAAGCTTTCTTT.